The sequence of this T cell receptor (beta chain) was determined in a study of tumor-infiltrating lymphocytes in primary liver carcinoma. The CDR3 extends over 13 amino acids. The V gene end was trimmed by 6 bases and the J gene end by 5 bases; junction bases not matched to a gene: 4. The germline gives CDR1 MNHNY, CDR2 SVGAGI (reference sequence). Germline DNA was also extracted, with blood RNA taken from unsorted whole blood. Reverse transcription of approximately 500 ng total RNA with a constant-region primer produced TCR beta cDNA. Three nested multiplex PCR rounds, a slightly modified ARM-PCR method, built the TCR beta libraries. A C-beta reverse primer was combined with TRBV1-TRBV30 forward primers in the first two PCR rounds, and each round had approximately 10 cycles. One entry per CDR3 protein results from TCRdb running MiXCR on the multiplex PCR reads. This table holds approximately 300,000 distinct CDR3 sequences, more than 55% found once.

This clonotype was seen ten or more times. Sequencing was carried out using peripheral blood. The chain combines TRBV6-6 with TRBJ2-7, with 10 bases aligning to TRBD1. The TCR originated in a man aged 35-49 years with primary liver carcinoma and hepatitis B virus infection. The DNA for the CDR3 is TGTGCCAGCAGCCCCGGGACAGGGGACGAGCAGTACTTC. Its translation is CASSPGTGDEQYF.